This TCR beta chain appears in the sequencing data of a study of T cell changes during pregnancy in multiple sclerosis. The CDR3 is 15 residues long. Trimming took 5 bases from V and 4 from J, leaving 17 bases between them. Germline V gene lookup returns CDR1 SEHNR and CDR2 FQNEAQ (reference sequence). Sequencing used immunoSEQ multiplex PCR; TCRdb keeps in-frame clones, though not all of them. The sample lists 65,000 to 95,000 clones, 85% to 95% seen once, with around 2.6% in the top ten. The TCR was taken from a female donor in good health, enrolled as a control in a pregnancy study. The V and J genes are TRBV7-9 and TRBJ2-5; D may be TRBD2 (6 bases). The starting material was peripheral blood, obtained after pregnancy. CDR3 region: CASSGGSGSLETQYF. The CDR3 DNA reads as TGTGCCAGCAGCGGAGGGTCCGGGAGCTTAGAGACCCAGTACTTC.